A selection of T cell receptor beta chains follows, all from one sample in a study of T cell changes during pregnancy in multiple sclerosis. The assay was immunoSEQ multiplex PCR, and TCRdb's table has in-frame clones only and misses some. The sample includes about 84,000 clones, 94% of them seen just once. Sequenced material: peripheral blood, taken in the third trimester of pregnancy. The receptor source for this set is a female donor with multiple sclerosis, enrolled in a pregnancy study. Both conserved end residues are part of each CDR3. The D gene is left open where the match is weak. Size is omitted from some rows. Given values are once, few, many or a class for expanded clones.

TGTGCCAGCAGTTCCACAGGGGACACCGGGGAGCTGTTTTTT	CASSSTGDTGELFF	TRBD1	TRBJ2-2	-	TRBV6-6
TGTGCCAGCAGCGTAGCTTCAACCGGGACTAGTTTAGAGGAGACCCAGTACTTC	CASSVASTGTSLEETQYF	TRBD2	TRBJ2-5	-	TRBV9
TGTGCCAGCAGTTACTCCGAGGGCAGACTCCTCTACGAGCAGTACTTC	CASSYSEGRLLYEQYF	-	TRBJ2-7	-	TRBV6-5
TGTGCCAGCAGCCAAGATCCTGGCGGAGGTACTGGGGAGCAGTACTTC	CASSQDPGGGTGEQYF	-	TRBJ2-7	-	TRBV4-2
TGTGCCAGCATTGGGGCCTTGGGCACTGAAGCTTTCTTT	CASIGALGTEAFF	-	TRBJ1-1	-	TRBV6-5
TGTGCCATCAGTGATAGCAGTCATAATGAAAAACTGTTTTTT	CAISDSSHNEKLFF	-	TRBJ1-4	-	TRBV10-3
TGTGCTAGCAGCTCTCGGACAGGGGAAAAGACCCAGTACTTC	CASSSRTGEKTQYF	TRBD1	TRBJ2-5	-	TRBV7-7
TGTGCCAGCAGCGCATCGCCGGGACATAGAAACACCATATATTTT	CASSASPGHRNTIYF	-	TRBJ1-3	-	TRBV7-8
TGTGCCAGCAGCTTACGGGGGACAGGGGGCAATCAGCCCCAGCATTTT	CASSLRGTGGNQPQHF	TRBD1	TRBJ1-5	-	TRBV6-6
TGTGCCAGCAGCTGGTTTCCGGGACTAGACACAGATACGCAGTATTTT	CASSWFPGLDTDTQYF	TRBD2	TRBJ2-3	-	TRBV11-2
TGCGCCAGCAGCCTCCTGACTAGCGCGCAGACCCAGTACTTC	CASSLLTSAQTQYF	TRBD2	TRBJ2-5	-	TRBV5-1
TGTGCCAGCAGCTTGGCCGGGAGCTCCTATAATTCACCCCTCCACTTT	CASSLAGSSYNSPLHF	-	TRBJ1-6	-	TRBV5-6
TGTGCCAGCAGTGGAACAGGTTATAGCAATCAGCCCCAGCATTTT	CASSGTGYSNQPQHF	-	TRBJ1-5	-	TRBV6-1
TGCAGTGCTAATTCTTACAATGAGCAGTTCTTC	CSANSYNEQFF	-	TRBJ2-1	-	TRBV20-1
TGTGCCAGCAGCAGGGGACAGGGGGGGGGCTCCTATAATTCACCCCTCCACTTT	CASSRGQGGGSYNSPLHF	TRBD1	TRBJ1-6	-	TRBV7-9
TGTGCCAGCAGTGAAGAAGAGACAGGGTGGTACCAGCCCCAGCATTTT	CASSEEETGWYQPQHF	TRBD1	TRBJ1-5	-	TRBV6-1
TGTGCCAGCAGCGTCACGAACACCGGGGAGCTGTTTTTT	CASSVTNTGELFF	-	TRBJ2-2	-	TRBV9
TGTGCCAGCTCGCTAGGGGGACCGAACACAGATACGCAGTATTTT	CASSLGGPNTDTQYF	-	TRBJ2-3	-	TRBV6-5
TGTGCCAGCAGCCACTTCAGGGGGAATCAGCCCCAGCATTTT	CASSHFRGNQPQHF	TRBD1	TRBJ1-5	-	TRBV27
TGTGCCAGCAGCTTTCGAAGGGCAGGGATGAACACTGAAGCTTTCTTT	CASSFRRAGMNTEAFF	-	TRBJ1-1	-	TRBV11-2
TGTGCCAGCACCGCCACAGCCGGGACAGTGAGCGGCTACACCTTC	CASTATAGTVSGYTF	TRBD1	TRBJ1-2	-	TRBV5-6
TGTGCCACCAGCCTCCAAGCCCCTAATCAGCCCCAGCATTTT	CATSLQAPNQPQHF	-	TRBJ1-5	-	TRBV15
TGTGCCAGCAGCTTAGGGCTGAACACTGAAGCTTTCTTT	CASSLGLNTEAFF	-	TRBJ1-1	-	TRBV11-2
TGCGCCAGCAGCCTGGGACAGGGGAGTTCACCCCTCCACTTT	CASSLGQGSSPLHF	TRBD1	TRBJ1-6	-	TRBV5-1
TGTGCCAGCCAACAGGGTACCTCCAACGTCCTGACTTTC	CASQQGTSNVLTF	-	TRBJ2-6	-	TRBV6-1
TGTGCTAGTGGTTGGTCCGGGACAGCTTCCGCTGGGGCCAACGTCCTGACTTTC	CASGWSGTASAGANVLTF	TRBD1	TRBJ2-6	-	TRBV12-5
TGTGCCAGCAGCTTAGTCGCAGGGCTCGGGTCTGGGGCCGACGTCCTGACTTTC	CASSLVAGLGSGADVLTF	-	TRBJ2-6	-	TRBV11-2
TGTGCCAGCAGCCAAGCCTCAGGGTCTGGGGCCAACGTCCTGACTTTC	CASSQASGSGANVLTF	-	TRBJ2-6	once	TRBV4-2
TGTGCCAGCAGCTTCCTTAGCGGGGGGCGCCTGGGCTACGAGCAGTACTTC	CASSFLSGGRLGYEQYF	TRBD2	TRBJ2-7	-	TRBV7-2
TGTGCCACCAGCAGAGGGGACAGAGTATCTAATGAGCAGTTCTTC	CATSRGDRVSNEQFF	TRBD1	TRBJ2-1	-	TRBV15
TGTGCCAGCAGCCAAGAAGGGGGACAGTCCTACAATGAGCAGTTCTTC	CASSQEGGQSYNEQFF	TRBD1	TRBJ2-1	-	TRBV4-2
TGTGCCAGCACCCTCGGGACAGGGGGCTCTGGGGAGCAGTACTTC	CASTLGTGGSGEQYF	TRBD1	TRBJ2-7	-	TRBV27
TGTGCCAGCAGCCTCGGGACACTCGGCTACGAGCAGTACTTC	CASSLGTLGYEQYF	-	TRBJ2-7	once	TRBV27
TGTGCCAGCAGTGTAGCGGGGGGTAACAATGAGCAGTTCTTC	CASSVAGGNNEQFF	TRBD2	TRBJ2-1	-	TRBV6-4
TGTGCCAGCAGTTGGGGACAGTACACTGAAGCTTTCTTT	CASSWGQYTEAFF	TRBD1	TRBJ1-1	-	TRBV27
TGTGCCAGCAGTGACGGGGGAAACTATGGCTACACCTTC	CASSDGGNYGYTF	-	TRBJ1-2	-	TRBV6-1
TGTGCCAGCAGCTCACACAGGGTGCTATCGGTCAATGAGCAGTTCTTC	CASSSHRVLSVNEQFF	-	TRBJ2-1	-	TRBV12-1
TGTGCCAGCAGTGAAGAGGGAATGGCCGGGGAGCTGTTTTTT	CASSEEGMAGELFF	-	TRBJ2-2	-	TRBV6-4
TGTGCCAGCAGACCCATTCCTGAAACGGATGGCTACACCTTC	CASRPIPETDGYTF	-	TRBJ1-2	-	TRBV6-6
TGCGCCAGCAGCTTGGGGCAGGGTCCCTACGAGCAGTACTTC	CASSLGQGPYEQYF	-	TRBJ2-7	-	TRBV5-1
TGTGCCAGCAGCTCGGGACAGGGGGCGCGGGGGTGGGAGACCCAGTACTTC	CASSSGQGARGWETQYF	TRBD1	TRBJ2-5	-	TRBV7-2
TGTGCCAGCAGCGTGGGGCAGGGGCCACTGAATGAGCAGTTCTTC	CASSVGQGPLNEQFF	-	TRBJ2-1	-	TRBV9
TGTGCCAGTGAGTTAGGGGGACAGGGGCCCACTGAAGCTTTCTTT	CASELGGQGPTEAFF	TRBD1	TRBJ1-1	-	TRBV19
TGTGCCAGCAGCCATACGGGAACCTACAGCCAGCCCCAGCATTTT	CASSHTGTYSQPQHF	-	TRBJ1-5	-	TRBV9
TGTGCCTGGATGAATGGGCGGGACACCGGGGAGCTGTTTTTT	CAWMNGRDTGELFF	-	TRBJ2-2	few	TRBV30
TGTGCCAGCACCGATACAGGGACCTACGAGCAGTACTTC	CASTDTGTYEQYF	-	TRBJ2-7	-	TRBV27
TGTGCCACCGCGACAGGTTTCGACAATCAGCCCCAGCATTTT	CATATGFDNQPQHF	-	TRBJ1-5	-	TRBV6-5
TGTGCCAGCAGCCTGGGACAGGGCGGGGACTATGGCTACACCTTC	CASSLGQGGDYGYTF	TRBD1	TRBJ1-2	-	TRBV7-9
TGTGCCAGCAGCGCATTGGTGGACAGCGTGCGTGTCGAGCAGTACTTC	CASSALVDSVRVEQYF	-	TRBJ2-7	-	TRBV9
TGTGCCAGCAGTGAACTGGACAGGAGATCCTACGAGCAGTACTTC	CASSELDRRSYEQYF	TRBD1	TRBJ2-7	-	TRBV6-1
TGTGCCAGCAGCATACAGGGTGGGGGCACTGAAGCTTTCTTT	CASSIQGGGTEAFF	-	TRBJ1-1	-	TRBV7-9
TGTGCCTGGAATGAGGGGGACAGCCTAACTTTGTACCAAGAGACCCAGTACTTC	CAWNEGDSLTLYQETQYF	TRBD1	TRBJ2-5	once	TRBV30
TGTGCCAGCCGCTCCGGACAAAATCAGCCCCAGCATTTT	CASRSGQNQPQHF	-	TRBJ1-5	-	TRBV6-1
TGTGCCAGCAGCTTGTACACAGCTTCAATGAACACTGAAGCTTTCTTT	CASSLYTASMNTEAFF	-	TRBJ1-1	-	TRBV5-8